The T cell receptor beta chain described here comes from a study of beta chain features in type 1 diabetes. Overall study results and limits: Healthy donors had naive, central memory and Treg TCRB repertoires that appeared less similar than those seen among patients.

This clone has more than one count but fewer than ten. Antigen unknown. The V end was cut by 3 bases, the J end by 0 bases, with 12 bases between. CDR1 and CDR2 (germline): SEHNR, FQNEAQ (reference sequence). The CDR3 is 15 amino acids. Only one heparinised blood draw was taken per donor, and its volume averaged about 116 mL. The entirety of the isolated RNA underwent reverse transcription, so expressed TCRB transcripts were sequenced. TCRdb's copy holds only in-frame clones and misses some; the assay was immunoSEQ multiplex PCR. The sample has roughly 310,000 clones, approximately 9.9% seen once. This chain connects TRBV7-9 to TRBJ2-7, with D tentatively TRBD2 (5 bases). The clonotype originates from a woman aged 30 to 39 in good health. The sample consisted of naive CD4+ T cells from blood. As DNA, the CDR3 is TGTGCCAGCAGCTTCCCGGGAACGAGCTCCTACGAGCAGTACTTC. This translates into CASSFPGTSSYEQYF.